This T cell receptor beta chain emerged from a study of T-cell reconstitution after alpha-beta-depleted transplantation in children. This CDR3 is built from 12 residues. Germline CDR1 and CDR2: MNHEY and SMNVEV (reference sequence). V was pared by 8 bases and J by 5 bases, with 12 bases between. This clonotype was recorded many times. Unique molecular identifiers tagged the TCRbeta library. TCRdb independently ran MiXCR on the PCR reads; one entry per CDR3 protein. The profile shows some 500,000 distinct CDR3 sequences, 30% to 35% of them singletons. The chain is built from TRBV27 and TRBJ1-2; the D gene is possibly TRBD1 (6 bases). The sequence was collected from a human donor who donated a stem cell graft to a child with aplastic anemia. The material sequenced was PBMCs from the stem cell graft donor, taken from the stem cell graft. CDR3 sequence reads: CASSGQTYGYTF. In DNA, the CDR3 is TGTGCCAGCTCAGGACAGACGTATGGCTACACCTTC.